Below are 3 T cell receptor beta chains sequenced from a single sample in a study of T cells in lung cancer brain metastases. Assay used: immunoSEQ multiplex PCR; TCRdb lists only in-frame clones, some missing. The profile shows over 2,000 clones, approximately 92% of them singletons. The specimen sequenced was tumor tissue from the primary lung tumor. The receptor set was obtained from a woman aged 25 to 45 with non-small cell lung cancer.

The chain couples TRBV6-6 to TRBJ2-5; 8 bases agree with TRBD2. The V and J ends lost 2 bases and 4 bases, in that order; junction bases with no gene match: 6. Germline V gene lookup returns CDR1 MNHNY and CDR2 SVGAGI (reference sequence). There are 15 residues in the CDR3. The CDR3 is CASSYRAGAGETQYF. The DNA of the CDR3 is TGTGCCAGCAGTTACCGAGCGGGAGCGGGAGAGACCCAGTACTTC.

V gene TRBV27 combines with J gene TRBJ2-1; 10 positions match TRBD1. The CDR3 runs 14 residues. The junction had 10 bases not matched to a gene; V was cut back by 3 bases and J by 14 bases. Germline values: CDR1 MNHEY, CDR2 SMNVEV (reference sequence). CDR3 nucleotides: TGTGCCAGCAGTTTGTTCTCCGGACAGGGGGTGAAGTTCTTC. Encoded protein: CASSLFSGQGVKFF.

The chain is built from TRBV18 and TRBJ2-5, with no clear D. V lost 3 bases, J lost 1 base, and 6 bases lay in between. Germline V gene lookup returns CDR1 KGHSH and CDR2 LQKENI. This CDR3 contains 13 residues. The CDR3 sequence: CASSPPPQETQYF. The CDR3 bases are TGTGCCAGCTCACCCCCACCCCAAGAGACCCAGTACTTC.